The entry below describes one TCR beta chain. This CDR3 spans 18 amino acids. J gave up 0 bases and V 4 bases, and 12 bases lay outside the gene matches. Germline CDR1 and CDR2: SGDLS and YYNGEE. These data originate in a study of memory CD4+ T cells and cytomegalovirus serostatus. Sequencing was performed with immunoSEQ multiplex PCR; in TCRdb, only in-frame clones are kept and a portion is missing. This table has some 29,000 clones, around 74% appearing once. Single viable CD3+CD4+CD8-CD45RO+ cells were sorted as the memory CD4+ T cells. This clonotype originated in an adult in good health and CMV-seronegative. Some clones in this sample may be carry-over from other donors' samples. The gene calls are TRBV9 and TRBJ2-3, with TRBD2 matching over 9 bases. The source material was memory CD4+ T cells from blood. The CDR3 DNA follows: TGTGCCAGCAGCCCAATACCGGGACTAGCCCTTAGCACAGATACGCAGTATTTT. It specifies CASSPIPGLALSTDTQYF.